This T cell receptor (beta chain) comes out of a study of OX40 agonist ivuxolimab in advanced cancers. About the study: Patients with hepatocellular carcinoma, melanoma, renal cell or head and neck cancer made up the dose-escalation patients. General study findings and limits: The work left the antigen specificity of expanded peripheral T cells undetermined. Some nonresponders also had low normalized T-cell clonal expansion.

Clones were read by immunoSEQ multiplex PCR, and TCRdb kept only the in-frame ones, dropping some. The profile covers fewer than 80,000 clones, with over 75% appearing a single time and roughly 0.7% taken by the ten largest. Details on this clone: What it binds is not known.

The CDR3 is made up of 15 amino acids. The J segment lost 5 bases and the V segment lost 2 bases, leaving 6 bases of the junction unmatched. Germline V CDR1 and CDR2: SGHTA, FQGNSA. The chain recombines TRBV7-2 with TRBJ2-5; TRBD2 agrees at 9 bases. The sample was CD4+ or CD8+ T cells sorted from blood, taken in a trial of the OX40 agonist ivuxolimab. The clonotype comes from an adult with an advanced solid tumor such as melanoma, head and neck, liver or kidney cancer. The CDR3 is CASSLTGTSYETQYF. CDR3 in DNA: TGTGCCAGCAGCTTAACCGGGACTAGCTATGAGACCCAGTACTTC.